Included here is one TCR beta chain sequence, with context. The length of the CDR3 is 18 residues. The source of the sample is a study of T cell changes during pregnancy in multiple sclerosis. This table comes from immunoSEQ multiplex PCR, and its TCRdb copy is limited to in-frame clones, with some not included. The sample shows about 60,000 clones, over 80% of them seen only once. The clonotype was recovered from a female donor with multiple sclerosis, enrolled in a pregnancy study. V and J are TRBV21-1 and TRBJ2-1; TRBD2 is taken as the D call from the table, unchecked against the DNA. TRBV21-1 is listed as a pseudogene. Sequenced material: CD4+ T cells from peripheral blood mononuclear cells, taken in the first trimester of pregnancy. The CDR3 bases are TGTGCCAGCAGCATCCCCCCGAGGAGCGGGGGGGGGCACAATGAGCAGTTCTTC. Translated, it gives CASSIPPRSGGGHNEQFF.